This TCR beta chain stems from a study of blood T cell repertoires in COVID-19. About the research overall: There were acute and convalescent COVID-19 samples, and they came from the United States, Italy and Spain. Sample material is recorded as cDNA or gDNA derived from T cells, B-cell-depleted T cells, or PBMCs.

Per the study methods: Estimation of nucleated cell counts relied on the amplification of reference gene primers. This table comes from immunoSEQ multiplex PCR, and its TCRdb copy is limited to in-frame clones, with some not included. The D gene and trimming were derived from the DNA, and the V and J assignments and clone size from that table. Counted here are 300,000 to 400,000 clones, roughly nine tenths occurring once; the ten biggest clones make up 5% to 5.5%. This CDR3 spans 15 amino acids. The germline V and J ends were trimmed by 8 bases and 7 bases, with 20 bases remaining between them. Germline V CDR1 and CDR2: MDHEN, SYDVKM. Assignments of participants to cohorts depended upon their own reported clinical history.

The source is a man aged 55 to 70 who had recovered from COVID-19. The sequenced material came from PBMCs or T cells enriched from blood (not recorded which). The rearrangement joins TRBV28 to TRBJ1-4, with D tentatively TRBD1 (6 bases). This chain's CDR3 is CASEENRDFGEKLFF. CDR3 nucleotide sequence: TGTGCCAGCGAGGAAAACAGGGATTTTGGTGAAAAACTGTTTTTT.